This T cell receptor beta chain is from a study of regulatory T cells in long-lasting Graves disease. Study-wide context: The term persistent Graves' disease signified upward of 5 years on antithyroid drugs with positive TSH receptor antibodies.

The time point is: persistent/refractory GD, antithyroid drugs over 5 years with positive TRAb. The TCR library was prepared using RNA isolated from PBMCs. There are 12 residues in the CDR3. CDR1 and CDR2 from the germline V gene are MDHEN and SYDVKM. Trimming removed 8 bases from V and 4 bases from J, with 11 bases in between. Points on this clonotype: The antigen is undetermined. A much larger clone lies one base from this, so it may be a read error.

Whole-study findings and limits: Persistent Graves' patients showed a TCR diversity that was lower than that of newly diagnosed ones.

According to the study, TCR beta libraries were built with iRepertoire HTBI primers and CDR3-region Arm-PCR. TCRdb processed the multiplex PCR reads anew with MiXCR; each CDR3 protein has one entry. The repertoire holds about 310,000 distinct CDR3 sequences, with 20% to 25% as singletons. The TCR was taken from a female donor with Graves disease. The sequences come from peripheral blood mononuclear cells (PBMCs), collected when the disease was refractory, from a patient treated with antithyroid drugs. The V gene is TRBV28, the J gene TRBJ1-1; tentative D call: TRBD1 (6 bases). This chain's CDR3 is CASGYRATEAFF. As DNA, the CDR3 is TGTGCCAGCGGTTACAGGGCCACTGAAGCTTTCTTT.